The entry that follows covers one T cell receptor beta chain sequence. As yet, its antigen is unknown. Germline V lookup: CDR1 SGHVS, CDR2 FNYEAQ. The V segment lost 5 bases and the J segment 7 bases; nucleotides outside the gene matches: 9. This CDR3 is 16 amino acids long. If no ophthalmopathy progression occurred within 18 months, Graves' hyperthyroidism was stable. The hyperthyroidism patients had all been newly diagnosed, and their disease duration was under 2 months. Their ages ranged from 18 to 65 years. PBMCs stemmed from less than 13 ml fresh peripheral blood. This sample is drawn from a study of T cells in Graves' hyperthyroidism and ophthalmopathy. Study outcomes and limitations: Most thyroid-expanded clonotypes above 0.001 were also found in blood.

Template material for amplifying TCR beta CDR3 regions consisted of RNA transcripts. A first-round RT-PCR of the TCR CDR3 used the HTBI primer set. TCRdb processed the multiplex PCR reads anew with MiXCR; each CDR3 protein has one entry. The profile shows hundreds of thousands of distinct CDR3 sequences, 14% of them singletons. The chain combines TRBV7-6 with TRBJ2-1; 12 bases map to TRBD2. Input material: blood. The sequence was obtained from a woman between 18 and 30 years old with Graves' hyperthyroidism. The CDR3 sequence is CASSRLTSGGTNEQFF. As DNA, the CDR3 is TGTGCCAGCAGCCGCCTGACTAGCGGGGGTACGAATGAGCAGTTCTTC.